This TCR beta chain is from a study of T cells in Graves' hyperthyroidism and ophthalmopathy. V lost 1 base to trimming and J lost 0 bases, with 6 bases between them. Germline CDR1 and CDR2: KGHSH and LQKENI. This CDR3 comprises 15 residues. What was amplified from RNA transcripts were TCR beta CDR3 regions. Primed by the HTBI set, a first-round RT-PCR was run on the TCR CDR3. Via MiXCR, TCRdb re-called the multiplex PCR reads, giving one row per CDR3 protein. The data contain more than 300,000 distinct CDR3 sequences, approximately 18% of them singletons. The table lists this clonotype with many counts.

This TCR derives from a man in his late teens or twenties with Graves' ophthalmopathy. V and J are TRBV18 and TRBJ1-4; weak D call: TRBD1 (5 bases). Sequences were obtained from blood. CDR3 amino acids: CASSPQTATNEKLFF. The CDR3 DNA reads TGTGCCAGCTCACCACAGACAGCAACTAATGAAAAACTGTTTTTT. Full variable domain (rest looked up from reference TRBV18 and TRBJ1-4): NAGVMQNPRHLVRRRGQEARLRCSPMKGHSHVYWYRQLPEEGLKFMVYLQKENIIDESGMPKERFSAEFPKEGPSILRIQQVVRGDSAAYFCASSPQTATNEKLFFGSGTQLSVL.